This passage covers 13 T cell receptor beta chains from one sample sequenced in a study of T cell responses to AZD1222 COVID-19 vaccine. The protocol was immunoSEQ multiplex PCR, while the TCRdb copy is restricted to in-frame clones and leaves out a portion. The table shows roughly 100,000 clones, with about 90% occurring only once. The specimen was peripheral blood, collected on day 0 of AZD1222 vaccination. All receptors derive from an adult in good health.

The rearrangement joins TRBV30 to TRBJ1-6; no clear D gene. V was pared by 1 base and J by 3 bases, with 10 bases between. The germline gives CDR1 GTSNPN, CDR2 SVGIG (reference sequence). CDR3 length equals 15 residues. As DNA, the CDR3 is TGTGCCTGGAGTGATCGGGGTGTCTATAATTCACCCCTCCACTTT. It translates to CAWSDRGVYNSPLHF.

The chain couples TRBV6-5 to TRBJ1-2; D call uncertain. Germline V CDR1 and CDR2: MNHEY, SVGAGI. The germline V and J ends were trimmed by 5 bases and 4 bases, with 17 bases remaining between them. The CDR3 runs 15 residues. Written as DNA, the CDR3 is TGTGCCAGCAGTACGGAACGGAGTTCTCGCTATGGCTACACCTTC. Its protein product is CASSTERSSRYGYTF.

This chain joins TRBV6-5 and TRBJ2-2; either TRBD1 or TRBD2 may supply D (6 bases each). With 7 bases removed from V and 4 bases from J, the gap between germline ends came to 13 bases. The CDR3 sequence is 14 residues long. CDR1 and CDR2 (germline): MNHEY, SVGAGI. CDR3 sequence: CASIKGGGTGELFF. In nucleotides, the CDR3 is TGTGCCAGCATCAAGGGGGGAGGCACCGGGGAGCTGTTTTTT.

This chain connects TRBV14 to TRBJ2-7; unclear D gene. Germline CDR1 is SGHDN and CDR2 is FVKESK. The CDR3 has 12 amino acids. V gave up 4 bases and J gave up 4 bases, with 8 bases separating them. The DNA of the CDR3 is TGTGCCAGCAGCCCCCAAGGGTACGAGCAGTACTTC. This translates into CASSPQGYEQYF. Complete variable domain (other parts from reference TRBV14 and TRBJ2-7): EAGVTQFPSHSVIEKGQTVTLRCDPISGHDNLYWYRRVMGKEIKFLLHFVKESKQDESGMPNNRFLAERTGGTYSTLKVQPAELEDSGVYFCASSPQGYEQYFGPGTRLTVT.

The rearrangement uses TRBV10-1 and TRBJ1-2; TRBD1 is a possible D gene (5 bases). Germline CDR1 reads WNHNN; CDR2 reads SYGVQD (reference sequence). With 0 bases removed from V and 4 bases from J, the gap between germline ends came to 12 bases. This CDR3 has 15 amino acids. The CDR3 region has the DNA TGCGCCAGCAGTGAGTCTGGGACGGAGCCCTATGGCTACACCTTC. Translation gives CASSESGTEPYGYTF.

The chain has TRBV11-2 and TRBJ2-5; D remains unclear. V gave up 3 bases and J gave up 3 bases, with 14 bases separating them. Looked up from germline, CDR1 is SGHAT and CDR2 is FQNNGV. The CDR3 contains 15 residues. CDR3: CASSFPTTTKETQYF. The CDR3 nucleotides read TGTGCCAGCAGCTTCCCGACAACGACGAAAGAGACCCAGTACTTC.

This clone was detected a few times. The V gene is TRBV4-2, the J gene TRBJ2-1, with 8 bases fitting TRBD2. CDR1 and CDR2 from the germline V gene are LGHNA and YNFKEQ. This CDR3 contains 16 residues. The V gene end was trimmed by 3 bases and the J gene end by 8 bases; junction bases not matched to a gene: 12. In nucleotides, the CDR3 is TGTGCCAGCAGCCAGCCCGCTGTTAGCGGGGTTGATGAGCAGTTCTTC. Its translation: CASSQPAVSGVDEQFF.

CDR3 bases: TGTGCCAGCAGTTCCCCAGGGAGGATCGTACCCGGGGAGCTGTTTTTT. Translation gives CASSSPGRIVPGELFF. The chain employs TRBV11-3 and TRBJ2-2; maybe TRBD2 (6 bases). Germline CDR1 and CDR2: SGHNT and YENEEA. V was cut by 6 bases and J by 6 bases, with 20 bases left in between. The CDR3 covers 16 residues. Supplemented by reference TRBV11-3 and TRBJ2-2, the full variable domain reads EAGVVQSPRYKIIEKKQPVAFWCNPISGHNTLYWYLQNLGQGPELLIRYENEEAVDDSQLPKDRFSAERLKGVDSTLKIQPAELGDSAVYLCASSSPGRIVPGELFFGEGSRLTVL.

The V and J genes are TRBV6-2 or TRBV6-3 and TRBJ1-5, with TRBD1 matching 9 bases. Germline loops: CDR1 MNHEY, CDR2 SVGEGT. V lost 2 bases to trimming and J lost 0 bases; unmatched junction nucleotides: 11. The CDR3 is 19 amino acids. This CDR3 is CASSYDGTGHPYSNQPQHF. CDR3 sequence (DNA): TGTGCCAGCAGTTACGATGGGACAGGGCATCCCTATAGCAATCAGCCCCAGCATTTT.

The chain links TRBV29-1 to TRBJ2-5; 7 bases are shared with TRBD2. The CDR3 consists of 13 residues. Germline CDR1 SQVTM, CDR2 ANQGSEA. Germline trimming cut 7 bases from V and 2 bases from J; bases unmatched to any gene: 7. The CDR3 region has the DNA TGCAGCGCCGAACTAGCGCCTCAAGAGACCCAGTACTTC. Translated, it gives CSAELAPQETQYF.

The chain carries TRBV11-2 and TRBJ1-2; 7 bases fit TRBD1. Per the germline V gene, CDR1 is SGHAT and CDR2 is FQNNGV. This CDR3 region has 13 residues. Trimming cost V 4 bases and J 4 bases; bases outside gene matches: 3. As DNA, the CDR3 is TGTGCCAGCAGCTCCACAGGGGCCTATGGCTACACCTTC. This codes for CASSSTGAYGYTF. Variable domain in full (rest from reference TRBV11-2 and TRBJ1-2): EAGVAQSPRYKIIEKRQSVAFWCNPISGHATLYWYQQILGQGPKLLIQFQNNGVVDDSQLPKDRFSAERLKGVDSTLKIQPAKLEDSAVYLCASSSTGAYGYTFGSGTRLTVV.

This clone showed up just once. CDR3 sequence (DNA): TGCGCCAGCAGCTTGGACGGGCCCGGGACGAATGAAAAACTGTTTTTT. Protein sequence: CASSLDGPGTNEKLFF. The V gene is TRBV5-1, the J gene TRBJ1-4; possibly TRBD1 for D (5 bases). The CDR3 covers 16 residues. The ends were cut back, 0 bases at V and 5 bases at J, with 14 bases in the middle. CDR1 SGHRS and CDR2 YFSETQ come from the germline V gene.

CDR3 sequence reads: CSATMNTEAFF. The CDR3 nucleotides read TGCAGTGCAACAATGAACACTGAAGCTTTCTTT. The chain links TRBV20-1 to TRBJ1-1, with D unclear. V shed 6 bases and J shed 0 bases, with 5 bases lying between them. Looked up from germline, CDR1 is DFQATT and CDR2 is SNEGSKA (reference sequence). The CDR3 is made up of 11 amino acids.